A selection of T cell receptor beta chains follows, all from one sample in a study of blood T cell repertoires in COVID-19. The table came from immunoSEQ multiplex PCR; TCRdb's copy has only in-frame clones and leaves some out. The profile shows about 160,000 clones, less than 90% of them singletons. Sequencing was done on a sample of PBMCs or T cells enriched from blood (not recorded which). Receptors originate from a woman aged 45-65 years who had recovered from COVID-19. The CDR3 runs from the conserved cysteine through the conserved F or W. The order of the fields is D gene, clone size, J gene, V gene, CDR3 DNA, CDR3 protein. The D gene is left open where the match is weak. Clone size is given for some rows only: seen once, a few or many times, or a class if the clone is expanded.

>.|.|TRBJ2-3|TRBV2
TGTGCCAGCATGTCGGGGAGCACAGATACGCAGTATTTT
CASMSGSTDTQYF
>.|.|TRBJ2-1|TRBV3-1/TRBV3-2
TGTGCCAGCAGCCAATTCGTTGGCGAGCAGTTCTTC
CASSQFVGEQFF
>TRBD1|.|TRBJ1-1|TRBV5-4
TGTGCCAGCAGCTTGGGAGGACAGGGGGCTGTAGGGACTGAAGCTTTCTTT
CASSLGGQGAVGTEAFF
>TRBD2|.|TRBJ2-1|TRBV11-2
TGTGCCAGCAGCTTTGGGACTAGCTCCTACAATGAGCAGTTCTTC
CASSFGTSSYNEQFF
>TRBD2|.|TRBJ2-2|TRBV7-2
TGTGCCAGCAGCCCTTGGGAGGGCAACACCGGGGAGCTGTTTTTT
CASSPWEGNTGELFF
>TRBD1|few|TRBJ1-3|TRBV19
TGTGCCAGTAGGACATTGACAGGGGCAGCTGGAAACACCATATATTTT
CASRTLTGAAGNTIYF
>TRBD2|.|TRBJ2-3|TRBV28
TGTGCCAGCAGCACTAGCGTCACCACAGATACGCAGTATTTT
CASSTSVTTDTQYF
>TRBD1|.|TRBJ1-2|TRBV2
TGTGCCAGCAGTGAGAGACAGGGGAGAGCTAACTATGGCTACACCTTC
CASSERQGRANYGYTF
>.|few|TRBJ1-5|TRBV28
TGTGCCAGCAGTTTATGGGGTGAGGGCAATCAGCCCCAGCATTTT
CASSLWGEGNQPQHF
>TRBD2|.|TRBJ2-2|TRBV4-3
TGCGCCAGCAGCCAAGGACTAGCGGGAGCGATCGGGGAGCTGTTTTTT
CASSQGLAGAIGELFF
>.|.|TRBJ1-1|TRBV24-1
TGTGCCACCAGTGAACCCCATGAGAGTACTGAAGCTTTCTTT
CATSEPHESTEAFF
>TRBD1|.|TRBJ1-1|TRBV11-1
TGTGCCAGCAGTCACCGGGACAGGGGGCCATTTTCTGAAGCTTTCTTT
CASSHRDRGPFSEAFF
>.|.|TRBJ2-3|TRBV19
TGTGCCAGTAGACAGGGATGGGTAGGGGCGACAGATACGCAGTATTTT
CASRQGWVGATDTQYF
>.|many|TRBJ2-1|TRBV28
TGTGCCAGCAGTCCGACAGGGGAGGGGTACAATGAGCAGTTCTTC
CASSPTGEGYNEQFF
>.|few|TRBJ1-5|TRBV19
TGTGCCAGTACCCCTGGATGGGGCGGCAATCAGCCCCAGCATTTT
CASTPGWGGNQPQHF
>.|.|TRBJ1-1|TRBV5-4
TGTGCCAGCAGCTTGGCCGCAGGTAGTTTGACTGAAGCTTTCTTT
CASSLAAGSLTEAFF
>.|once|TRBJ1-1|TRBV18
TGTGCCAGCTCACACAGATGGACGGAGGCCCCTGAAGCTTTCTTT
CASSHRWTEAPEAFF
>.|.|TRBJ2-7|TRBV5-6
TGTGCCAGCAGCTCCACAGGGATCGTCGGGTACGAGCAGTACTTC
CASSSTGIVGYEQYF
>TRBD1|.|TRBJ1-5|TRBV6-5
TGTGCCAGCAGGTCGGGACAGATGAATCAGCCCCAGCATTTT
CASRSGQMNQPQHF
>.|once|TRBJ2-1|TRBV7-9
TGTGCTATAGGGCGGGACTCTCAGTTTCGGTACAATGAGCAGTTCTTC
CAIGRDSQFRYNEQFF
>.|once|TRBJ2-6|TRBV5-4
TGTGCCAGCAGCTTGGGACAGGAGACTGGGGCCAACGTCCTGACTTTC
CASSLGQETGANVLTF
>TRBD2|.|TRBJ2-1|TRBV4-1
TGCGCCAGCAGCCAGCCTAGCGGGAATTACAATGAGCAGTTCTTC
CASSQPSGNYNEQFF
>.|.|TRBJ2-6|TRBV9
TGTGCCAGCAGCGTATCCAGGGCCAACGTCCTGACTTTC
CASSVSRANVLTF
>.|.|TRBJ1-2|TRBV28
TGTGCCAGCAGGCGTAGAGGCAGCCCCATCTATGGCTACACCTTC
CASRRRGSPIYGYTF
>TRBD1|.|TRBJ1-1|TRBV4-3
TGCGCCAGCAGCCAGTACCTCGGGACAGGGGGCGCAAAGGCTTTCTTT
CASSQYLGTGGAKAFF
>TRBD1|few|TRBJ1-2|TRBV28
TGTGCCAGCAGGGGACAGGGAAATTGGGACTATGGCTACACCTTC
CASRGQGNWDYGYTF
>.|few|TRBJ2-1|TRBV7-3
TGTGCCAGCAGCCCCCACCCCAGCTCCTACAATGAGCAGTTCTTC
CASSPHPSSYNEQFF
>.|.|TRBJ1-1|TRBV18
TGTGCCAGCTCACCGGAGAGGTTGGCTTTCTTT
CASSPERLAFF
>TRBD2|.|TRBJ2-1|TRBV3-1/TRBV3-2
TGTGCCAGCAGCCTAAGGACTAGGAGCGATGAGCAGTTCTTC
CASSLRTRSDEQFF
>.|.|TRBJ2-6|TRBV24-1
TGTGCCACCAGTGATTCCCCAGGGGCGGGGGCCAACGTCCTGACTTTC
CATSDSPGAGANVLTF
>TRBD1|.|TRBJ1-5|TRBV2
TGTGCCAGCAGCAGCGGACAGGGCCCCAATCAGCCCCAGCATTTT
CASSSGQGPNQPQHF
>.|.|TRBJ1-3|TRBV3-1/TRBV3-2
TGTGCCAGCAGCCTTCGGGGGGCTGGAAACACCATATATTTT
CASSLRGAGNTIYF
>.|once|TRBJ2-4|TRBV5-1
TGCGCCAGCAGCGATCCTACCAAAAACATTCAGTACTTC
CASSDPTKNIQYF
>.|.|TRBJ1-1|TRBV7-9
TGTGCCAGCAGCCCCTTGAACACTGAAGCTTTCTTT
CASSPLNTEAFF
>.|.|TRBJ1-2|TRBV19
TGTGCCAGTAGTATTGCGGGCAGCTATGGCTACACCTTC
CASSIAGSYGYTF
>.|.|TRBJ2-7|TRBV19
TGTGCCACCACCGCGGAGTTTCGCGGAGCCTACGAGCAGTACTTC
CATTAEFRGAYEQYF
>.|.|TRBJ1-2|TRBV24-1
TGTGCCACCAGTGATCGATCGACGGACCACAGGGCTGATGGCTACACCTTC
CATSDRSTDHRADGYTF
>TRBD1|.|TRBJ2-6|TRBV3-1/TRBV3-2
TGTGCCAGCAGGCGGAGACAGGGACCTACTTCTGGGGCCAACGTCCTGACTTTC
CASRRRQGPTSGANVLTF
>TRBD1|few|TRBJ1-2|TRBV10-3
TGTGCCATCAGTGAAAATCGACAGGGCGATGGCTACACCTTC
CAISENRQGDGYTF
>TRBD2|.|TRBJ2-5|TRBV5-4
TGTGCCAGCAGCTTGGGGGGGACTAGCGGGAGAAATTTATGGGAGACCCAGTACTTC
CASSLGGTSGRNLWETQYF
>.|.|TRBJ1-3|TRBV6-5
TGTGCCAGCAGTTACTCTTATTCCTACTCTGGAAACACCATATATTTT
CASSYSYSYSGNTIYF
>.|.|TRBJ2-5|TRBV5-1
TGCGCCAGCATTGGAGGGGCCGTTGAGACCCAGTACTTC
CASIGGAVETQYF
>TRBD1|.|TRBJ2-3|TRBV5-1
TGCGCCAGCAGCTTCCGTCGGACAGGGGTTCAAGATACGCAGTATTTT
CASSFRRTGVQDTQYF
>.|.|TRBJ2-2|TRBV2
TGTGCCAGCAGCGCGACTAGCACCGGGGAGCTGTTTTTT
CASSATSTGELFF
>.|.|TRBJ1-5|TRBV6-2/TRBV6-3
TGTGCCAGCAGTACCCCCTCAGGGGGCAATCAGCCCCAGCATTTT
CASSTPSGGNQPQHF
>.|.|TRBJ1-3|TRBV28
TGTGCCAGCAGTTTATTGTCGGGGGGTGGAAACACCATATATTTT
CASSLLSGGGNTIYF
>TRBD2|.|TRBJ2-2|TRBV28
TGTGCCAGCAGTTCCTTCTCTAGCGGATCCACCGGGGAGCTGTTTTTT
CASSSFSSGSTGELFF
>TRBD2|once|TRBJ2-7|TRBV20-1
TGCAGTGCAGCGGGGGGCTACGAGCAGTACTTC
CSAAGGYEQYF
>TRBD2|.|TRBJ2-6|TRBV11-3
TGTGCCAGCAGCTTAGACTGGACTAGCGGGACTAGCTCTGGGGCCAACGTCCTGACTTTC
CASSLDWTSGTSSGANVLTF
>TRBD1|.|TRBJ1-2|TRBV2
TGTGCCAGCGGAATTCCGGGACAGGGGGCCTATGGCTACACCTTC
CASGIPGQGAYGYTF
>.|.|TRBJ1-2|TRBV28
TGTGCCAGCACACAGGTGAACTATGGCTACACCTTC
CASTQVNYGYTF
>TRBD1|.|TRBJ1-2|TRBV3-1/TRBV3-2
TGTGCCAGCAGCTTACGGACGCAGGGGGGCGGTGGCTACACCTTC
CASSLRTQGGGGYTF
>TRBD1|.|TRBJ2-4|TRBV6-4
TGTGCCAGCACCGGGACAGGGCCAGCCAAAAACATTCAGTACTTC
CASTGTGPAKNIQYF
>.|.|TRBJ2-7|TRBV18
TGTGCCAGCTCACCAGCGGCGACAGCCTCCTACGAGCAGTACTTC
CASSPAATASYEQYF